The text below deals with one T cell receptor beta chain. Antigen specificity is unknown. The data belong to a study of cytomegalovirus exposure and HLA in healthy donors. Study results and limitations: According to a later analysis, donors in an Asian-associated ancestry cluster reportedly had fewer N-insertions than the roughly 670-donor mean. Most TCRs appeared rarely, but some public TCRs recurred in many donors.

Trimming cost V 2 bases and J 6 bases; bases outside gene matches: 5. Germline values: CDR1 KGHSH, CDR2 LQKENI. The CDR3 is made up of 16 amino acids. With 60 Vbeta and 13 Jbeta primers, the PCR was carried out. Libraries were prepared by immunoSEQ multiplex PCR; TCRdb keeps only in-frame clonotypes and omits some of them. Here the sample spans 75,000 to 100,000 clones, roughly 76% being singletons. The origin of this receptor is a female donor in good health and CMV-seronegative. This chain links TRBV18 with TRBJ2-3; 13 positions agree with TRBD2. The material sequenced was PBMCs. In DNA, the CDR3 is TGTGCCAGCTCACCAGGACTAGCGGGAGCAGGGGATACGCAGTATTTT. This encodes CASSPGLAGAGDTQYF.